Here is one T cell receptor beta chain with its context. In the study's own analysis: It was from reference gene primer amplification that nucleated cell counts were estimated. Sequenced by immunoSEQ multiplex PCR; TCRdb stores in-frame clones only, minus some. Clone size and the V and J calls come from that table; the DNA yielded D and trimming. The data show approximately 68,000 clones, with 65% to 90% seen just once and less than 8% held by the top ten. Trimming removed 3 bases at V and 3 bases at J, with 17 bases between. The V gene's germline CDR1 is KGHSH and CDR2 LQKENI. The CDR3 is 16 residues long. The data belong to a study of blood T cell repertoires in COVID-19. The wider study: Both acute and convalescent COVID-19 samples were obtained from the United States, Italy and Spain. The cDNA or gDNA used as material had been derived from T cells, B-cell-depleted T cells, or PBMCs.

This clonotype originated in a woman aged 55-69 years with acute or convalescent COVID-19. The chain has TRBV18 and TRBJ1-1; no firm D call. Source material: peripheral blood. The CDR3 DNA reads as TGTGCCAGCTCACCCCGAGAGGGAAAGAAAGACACTGAAGCTTTCTTT. This sequence encodes CASSPREGKKDTEAFF.